This T cell receptor (beta chain) was recorded in a study of siplizumab effects on memory and regulatory T cells. CDR3 length: 14 amino acids. The germline CDR1 and CDR2 sequences are MNHNY and SVGAGI (reference sequence). V was clipped by 5 bases and J by 0 bases, with 10 bases between them. Points from the study as a whole: The study found that mappable alloreactive CD4+ clones averaged nearly 70% Treg-derived with siplizumab and around 30% in controls.

A note on this clone: The target antigen is unknown.

Each sample had roughly 10^5 TCR templates assayed. The table came from immunoSEQ multiplex PCR; TCRdb's copy has only in-frame clones and leaves some out. The sample lists over 50,000 clones, 70% to 90% seen once, with 3% to 4% in the top ten. The receptor was derived from a human donor in good health. Sequencing used memory CD4+ T cells sorted from blood. This chain links TRBV6-6 with TRBJ1-2; possibly TRBD1 for D (5 bases). The CDR3 loop is CASSGRQTNYGYTF. The CDR3 nucleotides read TGTGCCAGCAGTGGGAGACAGACTAACTATGGCTACACCTTC.